This T cell receptor beta chain derives from a study of cytomegalovirus exposure and HLA in healthy donors. Overall study findings and caveats: Across donors, presence/absence analyses took sequencing depth to be roughly uniform.

V trimming: 6 bases; J trimming: 4 bases; junction bases outside the gene matches: 8. Germline V gene sequence: CDR1 MDHEN, CDR2 SYDVKM. CDR3 length: 15 residues. The PCR used 60 Vbeta and 13 Jbeta primers. Method: immunoSEQ multiplex PCR; TCRdb's copy keeps in-frame clones and lacks some. The record lists 150,000 to 200,000 clones, of which the ten most abundant hold 0.79%. Remarks on this clone: Its antigen is still unknown.

The V call is TRBV28, the J call TRBJ1-4; 7 bases map to TRBD1. The material sequenced was PBMCs. The clonotype was recovered from a woman between 18 and 29 years old in good health and CMV-seropositive. CDR3 sequence: CASRKNNRGNEKLFF. CDR3 DNA: TGTGCCAGCAGGAAAAATAACAGGGGTAATGAAAAACTGTTTTTT.